Presented here are 10 T cell receptor beta chains from one specimen sequenced in a study of cytomegalovirus exposure and HLA in healthy donors. The PCR made use of 60 Vbeta and 13 Jbeta primers. Libraries were prepared by immunoSEQ multiplex PCR; TCRdb keeps only in-frame clonotypes and omits some of them. The sample comprises fewer than 250,000 clones, over 75% of which are singletons, and around 1.7% rests with the top ten. The specimen sequenced was PBMCs. The origin of the receptors is a man younger than 35 in good health and CMV-seronegative.

This clone was seen only once. A junction end diverges from the germline sequence, so it may reflect a read error. V usage is TRBV7-9 and J usage is TRBJ2-7, with D perhaps TRBD1 (6 bases). Germline V CDR1 and CDR2: SEHNR, FQNEAQ (reference sequence). CDR3 length equals 12 residues. The CDR3 DNA sequence: TGTTCCAGCAGCTCACAGGGTACCGAGCAGTACTTC. Protein: CSSSSQGTEQYF. Drawing the rest from reference TRBV7-9 and TRBJ2-7, the complete variable domain is DTGVSQNPRHKITKRGQNVTFRCDPISEHNRLYWYRQTLGQGPEFLTYFQNEAQLEKSRLLSDRFSAERPKGSFSTLEIQRTEQGDSAMYLCSSSSQGTEQYFGPGTRLTVT.

This chain joins TRBV27 and TRBJ1-5, with unresolved D. The V gene's germline CDR1 is MNHEY and CDR2 SMNVEV (reference sequence). The V end lost 2 bases, the J end lost 0 bases, and 8 bases lay between the germline ends. The CDR3 is made up of 15 amino acids. The CDR3 DNA sequence: TGTGCCAGCAGTTTACAGGAAGATAGCAATCAGCCCCAGCATTTT. Its translation is CASSLQEDSNQPQHF.

This chain connects TRBV28 to TRBJ2-7; 8 positions agree with TRBD1. The germline V gene encodes CDR1 MDHEN and CDR2 SYDVKM. The CDR3 spans 15 residues. With V trimmed by 7 bases and J by 4 bases, 12 bases remained unmatched. CDR3 amino acids: CASTSPQGVGYEQYF. CDR3 coding DNA: TGTGCCAGCACCTCACCACAGGGGGTCGGTTACGAGCAGTACTTC.

CDR3 nucleotides: TGTGCCAGCAGCCCCGGACAGGGTCACGAGCAGTACTTC. It encodes CASSPGQGHEQYF. This chain connects TRBV7-2 to TRBJ2-7; 8 bases agree with TRBD1. Losses at the gene ends were 5 bases for V and 5 bases for J; bases not matched to a gene: 5. CDR1 and CDR2 (germline): SGHTA, FQGNSA. The CDR3 spans 13 residues.

The genes are TRBV19 and TRBJ2-5, with a weak D call TRBD2 (7 bases). There are 17 residues in the CDR3. Germline loops: CDR1 LNHDA, CDR2 SQIVND (reference sequence). V was pared by 3 bases and J by 0 bases, with 17 bases between. The CDR3: CASSIRGGAAYQETQYF. In DNA form, the CDR3 reads TGTGCCAGTAGTATTAGGGGGGGGGCAGCTTACCAAGAGACCCAGTACTTC.

This clone was found once. V is TRBV9 and J is TRBJ2-2, with 9 bases identical to TRBD2. CDR3 length: 18 amino acids. The V gene end was trimmed by 0 bases and the J gene end by 7 bases; junction bases not matched to a gene: 13. Germline values: CDR1 SGDLS, CDR2 YYNGEE. CDR3 nucleotides: TGTGCCAGCAGCGTAGGTCGCGTGGGGACTAGCCAGAGCGGGGAGCTGTTTTTT. This gives the protein CASSVGRVGTSQSGELFF.

The chain links TRBV15 to TRBJ1-1; 9 positions match TRBD1. V lost 2 bases, J lost 4 bases, and 11 bases stayed unmatched. From germline, CDR1 is LNHNV and CDR2 YYDKDF (reference sequence). The CDR3 extends over 17 amino acids. The CDR3 spells CATSRRFYRGLTTEAFF. The CDR3 region has the DNA TGTGCCACCAGCAGACGATTCTACAGGGGGCTGACCACTGAAGCTTTCTTT.

V is TRBV10-2 and J is TRBJ1-2; 7 bases are shared with TRBD1. The germline gives CDR1 WSHSY, CDR2 SAAADI. The CDR3 runs 13 residues. V trimming: 0 bases; J trimming: 8 bases; junction bases outside the gene matches: 3. The CDR3 loop reads CASSESGGNGYTF. The CDR3 nucleotides read TGCGCCAGCAGTGAGTCAGGGGGCAACGGCTACACCTTC.

This chain uses TRBV21-1 with TRBJ2-3; the table gives TRBD1 as D, unverified against the DNA. TRBV21-1 is a known pseudogene. This CDR3 comprises 17 residues. DNA for the CDR3: TGTGCCAGCAGCAAACTTAGTACAGGGGGTAGCACAGATACGCAGTATTTT. Translating gives CASSKLSTGGSTDTQYF.

The V gene is TRBV2, the J gene TRBJ1-6; no clear D. V lost 6 bases and J 4 bases, leaving 7 bases between the germline ends. CDR3 length: 13 residues. Germline-derived CDR1 and CDR2 are SNHLY and FYNNEI. DNA for the CDR3: TGTGCCAGCAGGGCGGATTATAATTCACCCCTCCACTTT. Its protein is CASRADYNSPLHF.